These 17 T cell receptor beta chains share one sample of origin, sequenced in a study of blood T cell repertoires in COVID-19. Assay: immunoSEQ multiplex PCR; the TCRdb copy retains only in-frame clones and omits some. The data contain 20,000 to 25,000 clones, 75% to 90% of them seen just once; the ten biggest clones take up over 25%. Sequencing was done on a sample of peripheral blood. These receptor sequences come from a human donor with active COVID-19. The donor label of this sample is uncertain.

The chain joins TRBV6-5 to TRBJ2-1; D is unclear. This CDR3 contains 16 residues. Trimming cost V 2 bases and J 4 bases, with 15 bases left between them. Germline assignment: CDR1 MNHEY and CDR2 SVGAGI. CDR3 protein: CASSYLGLEAYNEQFF. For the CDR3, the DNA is TGTGCCAGCAGTTACCTAGGTTTAGAAGCATACAATGAGCAGTTCTTC.

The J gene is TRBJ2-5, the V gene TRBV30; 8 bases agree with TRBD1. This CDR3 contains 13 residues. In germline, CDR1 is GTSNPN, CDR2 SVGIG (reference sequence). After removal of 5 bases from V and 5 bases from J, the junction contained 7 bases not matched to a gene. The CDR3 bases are TGTGCCTGGTCTGACAGGACAGGGGAGACCCAGTACTTC. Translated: CAWSDRTGETQYF.

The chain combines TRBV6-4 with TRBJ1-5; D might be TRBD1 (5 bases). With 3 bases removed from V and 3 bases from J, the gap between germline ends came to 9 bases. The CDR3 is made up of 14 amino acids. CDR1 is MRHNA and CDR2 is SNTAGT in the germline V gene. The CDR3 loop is CASSEAGNNQPQHF. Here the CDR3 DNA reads TGTGCCAGCAGTGAGGCAGGGAACAATCAGCCCCAGCATTTT.

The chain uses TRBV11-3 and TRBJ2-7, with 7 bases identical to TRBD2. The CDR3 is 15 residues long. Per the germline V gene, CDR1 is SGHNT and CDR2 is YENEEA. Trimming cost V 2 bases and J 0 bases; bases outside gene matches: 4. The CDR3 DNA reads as TGTGCCAGCAGCTTAAGGGCGGGGGACTCCTACGAGCAGTACTTC. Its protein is CASSLRAGDSYEQYF. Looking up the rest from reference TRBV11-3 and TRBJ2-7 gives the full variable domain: EAGVVQSPRYKIIEKKQPVAFWCNPISGHNTLYWYLQNLGQGPELLIRYENEEAVDDSQLPKDRFSAERLKGVDSTLKIQPAELGDSAVYLCASSLRAGDSYEQYFGPGTRLTVT.

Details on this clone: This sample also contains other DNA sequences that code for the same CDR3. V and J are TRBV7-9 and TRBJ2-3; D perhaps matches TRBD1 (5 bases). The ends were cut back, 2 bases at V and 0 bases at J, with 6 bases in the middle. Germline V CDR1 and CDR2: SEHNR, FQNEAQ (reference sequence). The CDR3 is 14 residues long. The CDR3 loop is CASSLRGSTDTQYF. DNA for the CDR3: TGTGCCAGCAGCTTAAGGGGAAGCACAGATACGCAGTATTTT.

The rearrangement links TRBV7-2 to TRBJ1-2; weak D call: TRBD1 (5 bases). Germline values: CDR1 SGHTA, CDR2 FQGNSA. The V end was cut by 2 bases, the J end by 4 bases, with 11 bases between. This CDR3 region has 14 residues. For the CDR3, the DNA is TGTGCCAGCAGCTTATCAGGGTCGGCCTATGGCTACACCTTC. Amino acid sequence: CASSLSGSAYGYTF.

DNA for the CDR3: TGTGCCAGCAGCTTGGAACAGGGAAGGGGAGAAAAACTGTTTTTT. Residues: CASSLEQGRGEKLFF. The chain couples TRBV5-4 to TRBJ1-4, with a possible D match to TRBD1 (6 bases). Germline loops: CDR1 SGHNT, CDR2 YYREEE (reference sequence). The CDR3 totals 15 residues. Deletions cut 0 bases from V and 8 bases from J, with 14 bases between.

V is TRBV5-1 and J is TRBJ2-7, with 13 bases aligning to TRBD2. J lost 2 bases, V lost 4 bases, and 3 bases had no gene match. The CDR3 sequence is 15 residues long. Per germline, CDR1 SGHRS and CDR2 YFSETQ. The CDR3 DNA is TGCGCCAGCAGCACGGGACTAGCGGGAACCTACGAGCAGTACTTC. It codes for CASSTGLAGTYEQYF.

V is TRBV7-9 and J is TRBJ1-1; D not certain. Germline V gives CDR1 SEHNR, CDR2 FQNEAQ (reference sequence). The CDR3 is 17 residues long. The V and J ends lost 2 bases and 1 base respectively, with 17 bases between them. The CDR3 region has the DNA TGTGCCAGCAGCTTACAACGGAGGATATTCCAGAACACTGAAGCTTTCTTT. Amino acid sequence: CASSLQRRIFQNTEAFF.

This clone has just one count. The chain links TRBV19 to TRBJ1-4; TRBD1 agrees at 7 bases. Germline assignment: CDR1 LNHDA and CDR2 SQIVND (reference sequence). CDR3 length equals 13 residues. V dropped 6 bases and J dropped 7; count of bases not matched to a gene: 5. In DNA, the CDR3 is TGTGCCAGTAGCGGGACAGCAGCTGAAAAACTGTTTTTT. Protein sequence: CASSGTAAEKLFF.

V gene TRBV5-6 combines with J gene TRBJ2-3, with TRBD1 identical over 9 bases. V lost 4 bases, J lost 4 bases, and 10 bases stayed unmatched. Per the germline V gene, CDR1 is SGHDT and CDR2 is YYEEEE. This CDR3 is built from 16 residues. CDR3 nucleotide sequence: TGTGCCAGCAGCGGGTGGACAGGGGTGAGTCCAGATACGCAGTATTTT. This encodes CASSGWTGVSPDTQYF.

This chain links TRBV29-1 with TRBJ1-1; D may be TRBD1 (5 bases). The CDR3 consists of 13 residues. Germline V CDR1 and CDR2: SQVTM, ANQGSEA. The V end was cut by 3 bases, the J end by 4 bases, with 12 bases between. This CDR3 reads CSVEKGQGTEAFF. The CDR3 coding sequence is TGCAGCGTTGAGAAGGGCCAGGGCACTGAAGCTTTCTTT. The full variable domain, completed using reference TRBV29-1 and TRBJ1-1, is SAVISQKPSRDICQRGTSLTIQCQVDSQVTMMFWYRQQPGQSLTLIATANQGSEATYESGFVIDKFPISRPNLTFSTLTVSNMSPEDSSIYLCSVEKGQGTEAFFGQGTRLTVV.

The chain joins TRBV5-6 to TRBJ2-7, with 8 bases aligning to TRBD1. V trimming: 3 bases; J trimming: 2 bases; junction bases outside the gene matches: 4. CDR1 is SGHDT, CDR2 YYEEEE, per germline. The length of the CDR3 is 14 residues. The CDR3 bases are TGTGCCAGCAGCTGGGGACAGGACGCCTACGAGCAGTACTTC. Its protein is CASSWGQDAYEQYF.

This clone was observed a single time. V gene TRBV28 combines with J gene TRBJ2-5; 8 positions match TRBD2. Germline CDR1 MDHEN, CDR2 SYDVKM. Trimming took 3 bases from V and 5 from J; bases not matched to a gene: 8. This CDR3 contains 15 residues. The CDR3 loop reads CASSFNGRARETQYF. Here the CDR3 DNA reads TGTGCCAGCAGTTTTAACGGGAGGGCCCGGGAGACCCAGTACTTC.

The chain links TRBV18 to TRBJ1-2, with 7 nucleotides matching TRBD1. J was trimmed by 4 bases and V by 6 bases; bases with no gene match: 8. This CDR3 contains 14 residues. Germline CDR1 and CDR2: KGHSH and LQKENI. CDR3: CASSLGGAGYGYTF. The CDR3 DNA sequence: TGTGCCAGCTCCCTAGGGGGCGCGGGCTATGGCTACACCTTC. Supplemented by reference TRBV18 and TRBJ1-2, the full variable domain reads NAGVMQNPRHLVRRRGQEARLRCSPMKGHSHVYWYRQLPEEGLKFMVYLQKENIIDESGMPKERFSAEFPKEGPSILRIQQVVRGDSAAYFCASSLGGAGYGYTFGSGTRLTVV.

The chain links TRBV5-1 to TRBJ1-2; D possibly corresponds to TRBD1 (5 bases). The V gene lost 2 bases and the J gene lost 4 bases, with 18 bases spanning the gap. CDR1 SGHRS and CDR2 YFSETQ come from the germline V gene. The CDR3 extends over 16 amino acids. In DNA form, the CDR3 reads TGCGCCAGCAGCTTCACACCCCAGACAGTAATCTATGGCTACACCTTC. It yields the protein CASSFTPQTVIYGYTF. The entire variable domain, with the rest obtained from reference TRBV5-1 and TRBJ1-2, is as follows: KAGVTQTPRYLIKTRGQQVTLSCSPISGHRSVSWYQQTPGQGLQFLFEYFSETQRNKGNFPGRFSGRQFSNSRSEMNVSTLELGDSALYLCASSFTPQTVIYGYTFGSGTRLTVV.

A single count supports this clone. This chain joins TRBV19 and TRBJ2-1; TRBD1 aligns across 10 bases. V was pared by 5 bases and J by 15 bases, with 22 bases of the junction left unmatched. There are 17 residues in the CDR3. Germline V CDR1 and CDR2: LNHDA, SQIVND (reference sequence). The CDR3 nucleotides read TGTGCCAGTAGTTACCGTCCAGCGACAGGGGGCAATGCGGTAGCGTTCTTC. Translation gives CASSYRPATGGNAVAFF.